Shown below are 28 T cell receptor beta chains from a single sample sequenced in a study of T cells in Graves' hyperthyroidism and ophthalmopathy. The CDR3 regions of TCR beta were amplified from RNA transcripts. First-round RT-PCR of the TCR CDR3 relied on the HTBI primer set. TCRdb used MiXCR to reprocess the multiplex PCR reads, holding one entry per CDR3 protein. The sample yields 530,000 or so distinct CDR3 sequences, roughly 17% seen once. Sequencing was performed on blood. The receptors were gathered from a woman in her late teens or twenties with Graves' ophthalmopathy.

This clonotype occurred a few times. V gene TRBV20-1 combines with J gene TRBJ1-3; D uncertain. Germline V lookup: CDR1 DFQATT, CDR2 SNEGSKA (reference sequence). CDR3 size: 11 residues. V lost 6 bases to trimming and J lost 3 bases, with 6 bases between them. The chain's CDR3 is CSAKIGNTIYF. DNA of the CDR3: TGCAGTGCCAAAATTGGAAACACCATATATTTT.

J is TRBJ2-3 and V is TRBV6-1, with TRBD2 identical over 8 bases. The CDR3 runs 14 residues. The junction had 4 bases not matched to a gene; V was cut back by 3 bases and J by 5 bases. Germline CDR1 reads MNHNS; CDR2 reads SASEGT. The chain's CDR3 is CASSESGGGDTQYF. The CDR3 coding sequence is TGTGCCAGCAGTGAGTCGGGGGGGGGAGATACGCAGTATTTT.

This clonotype has just a few counts. J is TRBJ1-1 and V is TRBV15; unclear D gene. Trimming took off 0 bases at V and 3 bases at J, with 5 bases between the two ends. This CDR3 contains 13 residues. Germline CDR1 reads LNHNV; CDR2 reads YYDKDF (reference sequence). In nucleotides, the CDR3 is TGTGCCACCAGCAGAGAGGGTTACACTGAAGCTTTCTTT. Translated, it gives CATSREGYTEAFF.

This clonotype was observed at least ten times. This sequence joins TRBV28 and TRBJ1-1; 7 nucleotides agree with TRBD1. The junction had 9 bases not matched to a gene; V was cut back by 4 bases and J by 4 bases. In germline, CDR1 is MDHEN, CDR2 SYDVKM. The CDR3 is made up of 15 amino acids. In DNA form, the CDR3 reads TGTGCCAGCAGTTACGGTTGGCAGGGGGGCACTGAAGCTTTCTTT. Residues: CASSYGWQGGTEAFF.

In its sample, this clonotype was seen many times. This chain uses TRBV6-5 with TRBJ2-5; D remains ambiguous. The CDR3 runs 13 residues. CDR1 and CDR2 from the germline V gene are MNHEY and SVGAGI. The V gene lost 2 bases and the J gene lost 5 bases, with 9 bases spanning the gap. The CDR3 coding sequence is TGTGCCAGCAGTTACCGCCCTCGGGAGACCCAGTACTTC. Translated, it gives CASSYRPRETQYF.

The rearrangement links TRBV18 to TRBJ2-6; tentatively, D is TRBD2 (6 bases). This CDR3 region has 17 residues. The germline V gene has CDR1 KGHSH and CDR2 LQKENI. Trimming shortened V by 5 bases and J by 1 base, and 15 bases separated the two germline ends. CDR3 in amino acids: CASSEGTPISGANVLTF. The CDR3 region has the DNA TGTGCCAGCTCAGAGGGGACTCCTATTTCTGGGGCCAACGTCCTGACTTTC.

This chain joins TRBV4-1 and TRBJ2-1; D call uncertain. Germline-derived CDR1 and CDR2 are MGHRA and YSYEKL. The CDR3 is made up of 12 amino acids. Deletions cut 3 bases from V and 9 bases from J, with 9 bases between. The CDR3 reads CASSHPKGEQFF. CDR3 in DNA: TGCGCCAGCAGCCATCCGAAGGGTGAGCAGTTCTTC.

This clonotype turned up a few times. V usage is TRBV11-2 and J usage is TRBJ2-7, with 9 bases identical to TRBD1. CDR1 is SGHAT and CDR2 is FQNNGV in the germline V gene. The V and J ends lost 6 bases and 7 bases, in that order; junction bases with no gene match: 4. This CDR3 region has 12 residues. The CDR3 sequence is CASRGQGSEQYF. DNA of the CDR3: TGTGCCAGCAGGGGACAGGGTTCGGAGCAGTACTTC.

V is TRBV14 and J is TRBJ2-3; D unresolved. Trimming removed 1 base at V and 4 bases at J, with 12 bases between. The CDR3 has 15 amino acids. Germline CDR1 is SGHDN and CDR2 is FVKESK. The CDR3 reads CASSQGGRSSDTQYF. The CDR3 nucleotides are TGTGCCAGCAGCCAAGGGGGTAGAAGTTCAGATACGCAGTATTTT. Together with reference TRBV14 and TRBJ2-3, the CDR3 gives the full variable domain: EAGVTQFPSHSVIEKGQTVTLRCDPISGHDNLYWYRRVMGKEIKFLLHFVKESKQDESGMPNNRFLAERTGGTYSTLKVQPAELEDSGVYFCASSQGGRSSDTQYFGPGTRLTVL.

This sequence joins TRBV28 and TRBJ2-3; D perhaps matches TRBD1 (5 bases). This CDR3 contains 14 residues. V was shortened by 2 bases and J by 4 bases, with 10 bases between the two germline ends. CDR1 MDHEN and CDR2 SYDVKM come from the germline V gene. This CDR3 is CASSLQGRSDTQYF. CDR3 bases: TGTGCCAGCAGTTTACAGGGTAGATCAGATACGCAGTATTTT.

The chain uses TRBV6-4 and TRBJ2-1, with 12 positions matching TRBD2. V lost 4 bases and J lost 6; bases outside the gene matches: 4. The CDR3 runs 15 residues. Germline V lookup: CDR1 MRHNA, CDR2 SNTAGT. CDR3: CASSAASGGVNEQFF. Here the CDR3 DNA reads TGTGCCAGCAGTGCAGCTAGCGGGGGGGTCAATGAGCAGTTCTTC.

The sample holds a few counts of this clonotype. This chain connects TRBV10-3 to TRBJ2-3; D is unclear. The CDR3 is 14 residues long. V was clipped by 7 bases and J by 4 bases, with 15 bases between them. Germline V gene lookup returns CDR1 ENHRY and CDR2 SYGVKD. The CDR3 coding sequence is TGTGCCATCATGGACCCATTAAGGCCAGATACGCAGTATTTT. Its protein product is CAIMDPLRPDTQYF.

The chain has TRBV20-1 and TRBJ1-6, with D possibly matching TRBD1 (6 bases). Germline V gene sequence: CDR1 DFQATT, CDR2 SNEGSKA (reference sequence). V shed 0 bases and J shed 3 bases, with 18 bases lying between them. CDR3 length: 18 amino acids. CDR3: CSAREGGGGGDYNSPLHF. The CDR3 DNA sequence: TGCAGTGCTAGAGAGGGGGGGGGCGGTGGGGACTATAATTCACCCCTCCACTTT.

This clonotype was recorded many times. V gene TRBV20-1 combines with J gene TRBJ2-7, with 12 positions matching TRBD1. Germline loops: CDR1 DFQATT, CDR2 SNEGSKA (reference sequence). The J segment lost 4 bases and the V segment lost 6 bases, leaving 7 bases of the junction unmatched. The CDR3 spans 14 residues. The CDR3 DNA reads TGCAGTGCGGGACCGGGACAGGGGGCGTACGAGCAGTACTTC. Protein: CSAGPGQGAYEQYF.

CDR3 sequence (DNA): TGTGCCACCAGCCGAATTATAGATTCACCCCTCCACTTT. Its protein product is CATSRIIDSPLHF. The gene calls are TRBV15 and TRBJ1-6, with D unclear. Germline V gives CDR1 LNHNV, CDR2 YYDKDF (reference sequence). Trimming left V 5 bases short and J 8 bases short, with 10 bases between. The CDR3 sequence is 13 residues long.

This rearrangement joins TRBV6-5 to TRBJ2-2, with 9 nucleotides matching TRBD1. The CDR3 length is 17 residues. V was pared by 6 bases and J by 13 bases, with 21 bases of the junction left unmatched. Germline V CDR1 and CDR2: MNHEY, SVGAGI. CDR3 region: CASSYRGPRRGPFWLFF. The CDR3 DNA follows: TGTGCCAGCAGCTACAGGGGGCCCAGACGAGGACCATTTTGGCTGTTTTTT.

CDR3 nucleotide sequence: TGCAGTGCTAGACCCATTTCCTACAATGAGCAGTTCTTC. Translated: CSARPISYNEQFF. The rearrangement joins TRBV20-1 to TRBJ2-1; D call uncertain. Germline V lookup: CDR1 DFQATT, CDR2 SNEGSKA (reference sequence). CDR3 size: 13 residues. V was trimmed by 2 bases and J by 1 base, leaving 6 bases between them.

This chain joins TRBV6-4 and TRBJ2-3; D is undetermined. Trimming cost V 3 bases and J 2 bases, with 12 bases left between them. The CDR3 length is 15 residues. Germline-derived CDR1 and CDR2 are MRHNA and SNTAGT. The CDR3 nucleotides are TGTGCCAGCAGTGAGGGAAGCCAACACACAGATACGCAGTATTTT. It specifies CASSEGSQHTDTQYF.

This sequence joins TRBV6-2 or TRBV6-3 and TRBJ1-2; D uncertain. Germline values: CDR1 MNHEY, CDR2 SVGEGT. V was clipped by 7 bases and J by 3 bases, with 12 bases between them. The CDR3 length is 13 residues. CDR3 nucleotide sequence: TGTGCCAGCATTAACAAGGAGGACTATGGCTACACCTTC. It specifies CASINKEDYGYTF.

The table lists this clonotype with many counts. This chain links TRBV27 with TRBJ2-1, with 11 positions matching TRBD2. In germline, CDR1 is MNHEY, CDR2 SMNVEV (reference sequence). J was trimmed by 0 bases and V by 5 bases; bases with no gene match: 3. This CDR3 contains 16 residues. In DNA, the CDR3 is TGTGCCAGCAGTCCAGGGACTAGCGGCTCCTACAATGAGCAGTTCTTC. Translated, it gives CASSPGTSGSYNEQFF.

The V and J genes are TRBV20-1 and TRBJ1-4; D remains unclear. V was shortened by 3 bases and J by 4 bases, with 15 bases between the two germline ends. CDR1 DFQATT and CDR2 SNEGSKA come from the germline V gene (reference sequence). CDR3 length: 15 residues. This chain's CDR3 is CSASFPRQNNEKLFF. CDR3 bases: TGCAGTGCTAGCTTCCCTCGTCAGAATAATGAAAAACTGTTTTTT.

This clonotype was recorded many times. The chain joins TRBV29-1 to TRBJ2-3, with D possibly matching TRBD2 (5 bases). The length of the CDR3 is 12 residues. Deletions cut 4 bases from V and 5 bases from J, with 10 bases between. CDR1 and CDR2 (germline): SQVTM, ANQGSEA. The CDR3: CSVVEVGDTQYF. The CDR3 DNA reads TGCAGCGTTGTGGAGGTGGGAGATACGCAGTATTTT.

A word on this clonotype: A much larger clonotype is one base distant, so this may be a read error. The J gene is TRBJ2-2, the V gene TRBV2; 7 bases are shared with TRBD2. J was trimmed by 2 bases and V by 2 bases; bases with no gene match: 8. CDR3 length: 17 residues. CDR1 and CDR2 (germline): SNHLY, FYNNEI. The CDR3 region is CASSELTGGGNTGELFF. The CDR3, as DNA: TGTGCCAGCAGTGAACTAACGGGAGGTGGTAACACCGGGGAGCTGTTTTTT.

As concerns this clonotype: This may stem from a read error, because a much larger clone lies one nucleotide away. This chain links TRBV7-3 with TRBJ2-6; 7 nucleotides match TRBD1. CDR1 is SGHTA and CDR2 is FQGTGA in the germline V gene. V trimming: 3 bases; J trimming: 1 base; junction bases outside the gene matches: 6. The CDR3 is made up of 17 amino acids. CDR3 coding DNA: TGTGCCAGCAGCTTTGACAGGGTTAGATCTGGGGCCAACGTCCTGACTTTC. Translating it yields CASSFDRVRSGANVLTF. The variable domain in full, completed from reference TRBV7-3 and TRBJ2-6, reads GAGVSQTPSNKVTEKGKYVELRCDPISGHTALYWYRQSLGQGPEFLIYFQGTGAADDSGLPNDRFFAVRPEGSVSTLKIQRTERGDSAVYLCASSFDRVRSGANVLTFGAGSRLTVL.

This clonotype occurred many times. V usage is TRBV5-1 and J usage is TRBJ1-1; 8 bases are shared with TRBD1. After removal of 7 bases from V and 5 bases from J, the junction contained 7 bases not matched to a gene. CDR3 size: 13 residues. The germline V gene has CDR1 SGHRS and CDR2 YFSETQ. CDR3 nucleotide sequence: TGCGCCAGCGCTCGACAGGGGCAAACTGAAGCTTTCTTT. Its translation: CASARQGQTEAFF.

V and J are TRBV5-1 and TRBJ2-7; D call uncertain. Trimming stripped 0 bases from V and 4 bases from J, with 8 bases between. Germline CDR1 SGHRS, CDR2 YFSETQ. This CDR3 has 13 amino acids. CDR3 in DNA: TGCGCCAGCAGCTTGGATTTTTTATACGAGCAGTACTTC. Its translation: CASSLDFLYEQYF. The full variable domain, its missing parts supplied by reference TRBV5-1 and TRBJ2-7, is KAGVTQTPRYLIKTRGQQVTLSCSPISGHRSVSWYQQTPGQGLQFLFEYFSETQRNKGNFPGRFSGRQFSNSRSEMNVSTLELGDSALYLCASSLDFLYEQYFGPGTRLTVT.

This clonotype was detected a few times. The V call is TRBV14, the J call TRBJ1-2; 9 bases fit TRBD1. J lost 3 bases, V lost 5 bases, and 4 bases had no gene match. Germline values: CDR1 SGHDN, CDR2 FVKESK. CDR3 size: 14 residues. The CDR3, as DNA: TGTGCCAGCAGCAGACGACAGGGGGACTATGGCTACACCTTC. Its protein is CASSRRQGDYGYTF.

The chain has TRBV5-1 and TRBJ2-5; a weak D match, TRBD2 (5 bases). Germline V gene lookup returns CDR1 SGHRS and CDR2 YFSETQ. V was shortened by 4 bases and J by 3 bases, with 13 bases between the two germline ends. This CDR3 has 14 residues. The CDR3, as DNA: TGCGCCAGCAGCCGGAGCGGAGACGAAGAGACCCAGTACTTC. Its protein is CASSRSGDEETQYF.